The subject of this entry is one T cell receptor (beta chain). Its antigen remains unidentified. Per-base quality was not reported, and no clone a single base away is much larger than it. Instrument used: Illumina NovaSeq 6000. Using 5'RACE with constant-segment primers, TCRalpha and TCRbeta cDNA libraries were constructed, with sample barcodes and unique molecular identifiers added in the process. Trizol reagent was used to extract RNA from every sample. The libraries were amplified in two PCR steps, and the second step added a second sample barcode and Illumina TruSeq adapters. Sequencing of libraries was performed on an Illumina NovaSeq with 2 x 150 bp paired-end reads. On the authors' methods: The reads were demultiplexed and collapsed into UMI-guided consensus sequences using migec v1.2.7. Using mixcr v2.1.11, UMI consensuses were aligned to TRA and TRB V and J templates and then assembled into clonotypes. A clonotype was counted as expanded or contracted only when both edgeR and NoisET called the clonotype significant, with the noise models trained on biological replicates. For edgeR calls, a false discovery rate-adjusted p below 0.01 and a log2 fold-change threshold of 1 were applied. As an exploratory analysis of dynamics, PCA with hierarchical clustering was applied to max-normalized trajectories of the 1000 most abundant clonotypes. The CD4 or CD8 phenotype of responding clones was assigned using the separately sequenced CD4+ and CD8+ repertoires. Clones were called with MiXCR by TCRdb after fastp trimmed the public reads at Q25, and only in-frame beta chains were retained. All rows with the same CDR3 protein become a single entry with the most common DNA and genes. These V and J calls originate from TCRdb's pipeline instead of the authors' own analysis. This sample holds 190,000 or so distinct CDR3 sequences; about 21% were observed only once. Of the sample, under 30% falls within the top ten clones.

This entry belongs to a study of T-cell memory formation after mild COVID-19 (dated by TCRdb to the early 2020s). Describing the broader study: TCR sequence clusters from the two donors were largely donor specific. T-cell clones expanding and contracting after mild COVID-19 in a couple of donors were tracked by longitudinal TCRalpha and TCRbeta repertoire sequencing. Two young, previously healthy adult volunteers, one female and one male, were included in the cohort. Overall study outcomes, separate from this receptor: Contracting CD4+ clones were located mainly in the CM and EM memory subsets, whereas CD8+ clones were found to be enriched in EMRA. SARS-CoV-2 specificity of the second-wave clones peaking on day 37 was not confirmed. Some responding clones were detected in pre-infection memory, suggesting pre-existing cross-reactive memory T cells joined the SARS-CoV-2 response. From day 15 to 85, contracting clones showed balanced CD4/CD8 phenotypes, whereas a second wave of clones that expanded from day 15 to 37 leaned towards CD4+. The study included only a couple of mild cases, and larger cohorts that include severe cases with pre-infection samples were judged to be necessary.

The germline V gene specifies MNHEY as CDR1 and SVGAGI as CDR2. The CDR3 sequence holds 13 residues, the cysteine and phenylalanine included. This entry keeps only the CDR3 DNA: 39 bases, framed from base 1. V is shortened by 3 bases, J by 7 bases, and the region joining them spans 10 bases. Ficoll-Paque density gradient centrifugation was the method used to isolate PBMCs. The rearrangement combines TRBV6-5 with TRBJ2-1, with the D gene not confidently named. The clonotype was recovered from an adult woman who had mild COVID-19 (a few samples of this study predate the infection). The sample titles of this study are shuffled in the database, so cell type and time point are left out; the donor was told from shared clones. The specimen sequenced was PBMCs or a T cell subset sorted from them (not recorded which). The nucleotide sequence reads as follows: TGTGCCAGCAGTTATGGCTCCCGGAATGAGCAGTTCTTC. This gives the protein CASSYGSRNEQFF.